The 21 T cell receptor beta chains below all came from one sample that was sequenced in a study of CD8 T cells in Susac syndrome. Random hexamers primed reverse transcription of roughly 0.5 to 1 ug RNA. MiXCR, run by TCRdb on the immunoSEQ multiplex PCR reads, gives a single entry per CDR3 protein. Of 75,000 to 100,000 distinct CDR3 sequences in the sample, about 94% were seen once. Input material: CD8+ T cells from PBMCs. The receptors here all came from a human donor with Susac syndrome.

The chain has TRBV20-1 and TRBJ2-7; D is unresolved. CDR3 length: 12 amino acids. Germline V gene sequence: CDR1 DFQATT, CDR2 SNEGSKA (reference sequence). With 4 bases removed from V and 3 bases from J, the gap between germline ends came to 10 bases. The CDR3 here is CSAMSKNYEQYF. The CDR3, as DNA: TGCAGTGCTATGAGTAAGAACTACGAGCAGTACTTC.

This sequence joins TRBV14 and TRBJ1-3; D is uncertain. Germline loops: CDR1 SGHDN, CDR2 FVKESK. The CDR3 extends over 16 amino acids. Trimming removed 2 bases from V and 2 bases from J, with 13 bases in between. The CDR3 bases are TGTGCCAGCAGCCAATCCTTGTCAGCCGCTGGAAACACCATATATTTT. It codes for CASSQSLSAAGNTIYF. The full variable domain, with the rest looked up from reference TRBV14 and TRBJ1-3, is EAGVTQFPSHSVIEKGQTVTLRCDPISGHDNLYWYRRVMGKEIKFLLHFVKESKQDESGMPNNRFLAERTGGTYSTLKVQPAELEDSGVYFCASSQSLSAAGNTIYFGEGSWLTVV.

The CDR3 DNA is TGCAGTGCTAGAGATCGTTTCCATCCAGGGCCCTACGAGCAGTACTTC. It codes for CSARDRFHPGPYEQYF. The chain links TRBV20-1 to TRBJ2-7, with a weak D call TRBD1 (5 bases). CDR1 and CDR2 (germline): DFQATT, SNEGSKA (reference sequence). Trimming shortened V by 0 bases and J by 2 bases, and 17 bases separated the two germline ends. The CDR3 length is 16 residues.

For the CDR3, the DNA is TGCAGCGTTCTTGAATCTGGAAACACCATATATTTT. It encodes CSVLESGNTIYF. The rearrangement links TRBV29-1 to TRBJ1-3; D not resolved. Germline V gene data show CDR1 as SQVTM and CDR2 as ANQGSEA. The V end lost 5 bases, the J end lost 1 base, and 6 bases lay between the germline ends. The length of the CDR3 is 12 residues.

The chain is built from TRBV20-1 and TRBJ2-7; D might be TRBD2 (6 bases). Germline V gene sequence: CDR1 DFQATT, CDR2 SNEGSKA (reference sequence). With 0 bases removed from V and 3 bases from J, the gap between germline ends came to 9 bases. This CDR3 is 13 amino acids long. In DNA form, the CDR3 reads TGCAGTGCTAGAGAGGAGGGATACTACGAGCAGTACTTC. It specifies CSAREEGYYEQYF.

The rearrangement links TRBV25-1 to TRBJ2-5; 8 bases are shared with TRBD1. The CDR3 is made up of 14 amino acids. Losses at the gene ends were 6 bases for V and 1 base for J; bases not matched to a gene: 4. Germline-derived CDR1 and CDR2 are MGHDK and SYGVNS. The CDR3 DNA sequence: TGTGCCAGCAGGGACAGGGCCTCCCAAGAGACCCAGTACTTC. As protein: CASRDRASQETQYF. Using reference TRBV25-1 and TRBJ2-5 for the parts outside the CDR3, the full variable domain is EADIYQTPRYLVIGTGKKITLECSQTMGHDKMYWYQQDPGMELHLIHYSYGVNSTEKGDLSSESTVSRIRTEHFPLTLESARPSHTSQYLCASRDRASQETQYFGPGTRLLVL.

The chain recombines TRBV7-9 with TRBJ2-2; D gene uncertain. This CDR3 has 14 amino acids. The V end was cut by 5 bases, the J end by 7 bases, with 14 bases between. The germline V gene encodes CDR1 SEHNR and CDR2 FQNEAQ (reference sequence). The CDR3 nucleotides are TGTGCCAGCAGCAGAGACCCTGGCAACGGGGAGCTGTTTTTT. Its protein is CASSRDPGNGELFF.

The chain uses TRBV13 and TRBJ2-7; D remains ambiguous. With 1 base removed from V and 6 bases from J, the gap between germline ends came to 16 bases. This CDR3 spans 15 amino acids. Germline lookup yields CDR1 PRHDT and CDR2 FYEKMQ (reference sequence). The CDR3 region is CASSLESSFRGEQYF. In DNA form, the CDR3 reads TGTGCCAGCAGCTTAGAGTCAAGTTTCCGCGGCGAGCAGTACTTC. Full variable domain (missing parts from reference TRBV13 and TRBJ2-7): AAGVIQSPRHLIKEKRETATLKCYPIPRHDTVYWYQQGPGQDPQFLISFYEKMQSDKGSIPDRFSAQQFSDYHSELNMSSLELGDSALYFCASSLESSFRGEQYFGPGTRLTVT.

CDR3 nucleotides: TGTGCCAGCAGCTTCGACAGGGGAAACTATGGCTACACCTTC. This sequence encodes CASSFDRGNYGYTF. This rearrangement joins TRBV7-2 to TRBJ1-2; 8 bases line up with TRBD1. Germline loops: CDR1 SGHTA, CDR2 FQGNSA. J gave up 2 bases and V 3 bases, and 2 bases lay outside the gene matches. The CDR3 loop spans 14 amino acids.

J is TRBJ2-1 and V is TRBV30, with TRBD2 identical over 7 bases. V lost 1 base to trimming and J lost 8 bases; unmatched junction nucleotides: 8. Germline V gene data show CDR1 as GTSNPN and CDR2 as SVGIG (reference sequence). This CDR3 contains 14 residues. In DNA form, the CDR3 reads TGTGCCTGGAGTGGCGGGAGACCCGGGGATGAGCAGTTCTTC. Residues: CAWSGGRPGDEQFF.

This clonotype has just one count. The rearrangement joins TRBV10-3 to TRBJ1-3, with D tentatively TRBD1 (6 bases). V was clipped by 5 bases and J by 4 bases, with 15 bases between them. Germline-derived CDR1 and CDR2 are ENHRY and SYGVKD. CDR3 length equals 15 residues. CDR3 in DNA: TGTGCCATCAGTCAACCTATAGGGGGAGGAAACACCATATATTTT. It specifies CAISQPIGGGNTIYF.

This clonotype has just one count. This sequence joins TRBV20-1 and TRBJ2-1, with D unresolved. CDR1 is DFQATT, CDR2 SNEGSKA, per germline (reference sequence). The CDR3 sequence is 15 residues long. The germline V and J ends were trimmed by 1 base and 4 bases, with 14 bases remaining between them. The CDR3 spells CSARGLGQPYNEQFF. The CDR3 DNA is TGCAGTGCTAGAGGTCTGGGCCAGCCGTACAATGAGCAGTTCTTC.

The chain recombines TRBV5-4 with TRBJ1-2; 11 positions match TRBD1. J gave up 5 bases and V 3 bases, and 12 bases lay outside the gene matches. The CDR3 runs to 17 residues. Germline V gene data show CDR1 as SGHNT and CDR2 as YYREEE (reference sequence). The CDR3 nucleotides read TGTGCCAGCAGCTCACGGACAGGGGGCGCAGGAAGATATGGCTACACCTTC. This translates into CASSSRTGGAGRYGYTF.

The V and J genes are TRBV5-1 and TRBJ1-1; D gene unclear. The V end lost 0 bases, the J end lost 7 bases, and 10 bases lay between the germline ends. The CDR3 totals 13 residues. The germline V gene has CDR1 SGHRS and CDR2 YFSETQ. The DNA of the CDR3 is TGCGCCAGCAGCTTGGAATTTCCGGGTGAAGCTTTCTTT. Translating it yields CASSLEFPGEAFF.

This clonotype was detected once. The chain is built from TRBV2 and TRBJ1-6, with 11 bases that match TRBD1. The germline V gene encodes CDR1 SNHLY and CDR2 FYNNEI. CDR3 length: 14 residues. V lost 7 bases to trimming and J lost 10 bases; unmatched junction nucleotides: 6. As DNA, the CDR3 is TGTGCCAGCATCGGGGGACAGGGGGACTCACCCCTCCACTTT. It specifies CASIGGQGDSPLHF.

Written as DNA, the CDR3 is TGTGCCAGCAGTGGACTAGCGGGAGAGGGCTACGAGCAGTACTTC. Its translation is CASSGLAGEGYEQYF. This sequence joins TRBV28 and TRBJ2-7; 13 bases line up with TRBD2. V shed 5 bases and J 3 bases; nucleotides not matched to a gene: 4. Germline loops: CDR1 MDHEN, CDR2 SYDVKM. The CDR3 sequence is 15 residues long.

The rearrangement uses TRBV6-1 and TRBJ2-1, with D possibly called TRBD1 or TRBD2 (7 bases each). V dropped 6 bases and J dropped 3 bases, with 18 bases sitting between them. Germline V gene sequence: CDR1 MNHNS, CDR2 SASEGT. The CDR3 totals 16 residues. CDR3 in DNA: TGTGCCAGCAGCCCAGGGGGGGGCTATTACTACAATGAGCAGTTCTTC. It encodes CASSPGGGYYYNEQFF.

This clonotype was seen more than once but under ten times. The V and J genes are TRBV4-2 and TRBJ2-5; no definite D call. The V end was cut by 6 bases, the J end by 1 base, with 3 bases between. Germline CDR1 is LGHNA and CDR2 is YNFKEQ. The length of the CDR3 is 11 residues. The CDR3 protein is CASSTQETQYF. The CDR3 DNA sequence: TGTGCCAGCAGTACCCAAGAGACCCAGTACTTC.

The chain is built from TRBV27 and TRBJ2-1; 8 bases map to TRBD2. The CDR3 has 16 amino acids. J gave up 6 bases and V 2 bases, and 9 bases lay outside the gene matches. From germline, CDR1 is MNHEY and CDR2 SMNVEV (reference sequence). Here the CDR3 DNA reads TGTGCCAGCAGTTTAACCGTTCAGCGGGAGTTCAATGAGCAGTTCTTC. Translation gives CASSLTVQREFNEQFF.

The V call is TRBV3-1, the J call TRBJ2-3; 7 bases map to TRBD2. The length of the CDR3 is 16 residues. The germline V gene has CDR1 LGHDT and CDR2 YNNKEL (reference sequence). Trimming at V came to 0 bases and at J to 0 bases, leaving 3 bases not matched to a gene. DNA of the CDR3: TGTGCCAGCAGCCAAGAGCGGGGGAGTAGCACAGATACGCAGTATTTT. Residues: CASSQERGSSTDTQYF.

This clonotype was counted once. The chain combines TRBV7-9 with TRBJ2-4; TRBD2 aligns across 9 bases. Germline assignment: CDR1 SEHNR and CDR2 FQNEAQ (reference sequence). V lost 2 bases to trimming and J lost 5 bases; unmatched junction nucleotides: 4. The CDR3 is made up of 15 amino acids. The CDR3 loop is CASSLPGLAENIQYF. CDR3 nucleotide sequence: TGTGCCAGCAGCTTACCGGGACTAGCTGAAAACATTCAGTACTTC.